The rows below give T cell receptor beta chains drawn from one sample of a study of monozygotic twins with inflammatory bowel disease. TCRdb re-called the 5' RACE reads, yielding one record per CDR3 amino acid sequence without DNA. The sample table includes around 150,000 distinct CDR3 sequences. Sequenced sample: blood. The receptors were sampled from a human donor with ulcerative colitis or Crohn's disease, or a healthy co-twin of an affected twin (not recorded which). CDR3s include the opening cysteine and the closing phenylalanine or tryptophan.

CDR3aa: CASSLGGGDSPLHF
v_gene: TRBV11-2
j_gene: TRBJ1-6

CDR3aa: CASSLRDEQFF
v_gene: TRBV12-3/TRBV12-4
j_gene: TRBJ2-1

CDR3aa: CASAPTGVLGSYEQYF
v_gene: TRBV18
j_gene: TRBJ2-7

CDR3aa: CASSPHPSGVFGQFF
v_gene: TRBV18
j_gene: TRBJ2-1

CDR3aa: CASRPGEFTDTQYF
v_gene: TRBV6-2/TRBV6-3
j_gene: TRBJ2-3

CDR3aa: CASSQDWGKANVLTF
v_gene: TRBV4-2
j_gene: TRBJ2-6

CDR3aa: CSARDPARTTSASEQFF
v_gene: TRBV20-1
j_gene: TRBJ2-1

CDR3aa: CASSLALVRTSTDTQYF
v_gene: TRBV7-8
j_gene: TRBJ2-3

CDR3aa: CASSSQQEPQETQYF
v_gene: TRBV7-9
j_gene: TRBJ2-5

CDR3aa: CASSYSRRYWEGELFF
v_gene: TRBV6-5
j_gene: TRBJ2-2

CDR3aa: CASSRFSEVAGGLYTDTQYF
v_gene: TRBV9
j_gene: TRBJ2-3

CDR3aa: CASSPKSSYNSPLHF
v_gene: TRBV12-3/TRBV12-4
j_gene: TRBJ1-6

CDR3aa: CAISEWAGQVNTEAFF
v_gene: TRBV10-3
j_gene: TRBJ1-1

CDR3aa: CASSKDREQYF
v_gene: TRBV5-1
j_gene: TRBJ2-7

CDR3aa: CASSRGTGGAEGYTF
v_gene: TRBV18
j_gene: TRBJ1-2

CDR3aa: CASSVPREGGYEQYF
v_gene: TRBV12-3/TRBV12-4
j_gene: TRBJ2-7

CDR3aa: CASSPGTGVTQYF
v_gene: TRBV5-1
j_gene: TRBJ2-3

CDR3aa: CASSLASGVGNMQYF
v_gene: TRBV7-9
j_gene: TRBJ2-4

CDR3aa: CASSSLSRDGNYEQYF
v_gene: TRBV7-8
j_gene: TRBJ2-7

CDR3aa: CASSSQGTYEQYF
v_gene: TRBV12-3/TRBV12-4
j_gene: TRBJ2-7

CDR3aa: CASSFLLAGVGNEQFF
v_gene: TRBV5-1
j_gene: TRBJ2-1

CDR3aa: CASSPRVAGGGNEQFF
v_gene: TRBV9
j_gene: TRBJ2-1

CDR3aa: CAISGGYRAERYEQYF
v_gene: TRBV10-3
j_gene: TRBJ2-7

CDR3aa: CASSPGTGGSNSPLHF
v_gene: TRBV12-3/TRBV12-4
j_gene: TRBJ1-6

CDR3aa: CASSAGLVTHEQFF
v_gene: TRBV7-2
j_gene: TRBJ2-1

CDR3aa: CASSPRGRTDTQYF
v_gene: TRBV5-1
j_gene: TRBJ2-3

CDR3aa: CATSRVPLIPGELFF
v_gene: TRBV15
j_gene: TRBJ2-2

CDR3aa: CSAPRDRYNSPLHF
v_gene: TRBV20-1
j_gene: TRBJ1-6

CDR3aa: CASSSPGTRAGELFF
v_gene: TRBV7-9
j_gene: TRBJ2-2

CDR3aa: CASSPGLASYEQYF
v_gene: TRBV5-1
j_gene: TRBJ2-7

CDR3aa: CASSPRTVHSNQPQHF
v_gene: TRBV6-1
j_gene: TRBJ1-5

CDR3aa: CASRAGGETTEAFF
v_gene: TRBV5-1
j_gene: TRBJ1-1

CDR3aa: CASRMSGMSNQPQHF
v_gene: TRBV6-1
j_gene: TRBJ1-5

CDR3aa: CASSRTGLGGSGEQYF
v_gene: TRBV5-1
j_gene: TRBJ2-7

CDR3aa: CASSYSGLAGADYNEQFF
v_gene: TRBV6-5
j_gene: TRBJ2-1

CDR3aa: CSAGSSGGGEQYF
v_gene: TRBV20-1
j_gene: TRBJ2-7

CDR3aa: CASSGLAGGSYNEQFF
v_gene: TRBV5-1
j_gene: TRBJ2-1

CDR3aa: CASSPMPVDGRDYEQYF
v_gene: TRBV7-2
j_gene: TRBJ2-7

CDR3aa: CSASPDYRGAGLFF
v_gene: TRBV20-1
j_gene: TRBJ1-4

CDR3aa: CASSEAWDEKLFF
v_gene: TRBV2
j_gene: TRBJ1-4

CDR3aa: CATSSRQGTKTQYF
v_gene: TRBV15
j_gene: TRBJ2-5

CDR3aa: CASSLDGSWEDTQYF
v_gene: TRBV5-5
j_gene: TRBJ2-3

CDR3aa: CATSRPTGDLSNQPQHF
v_gene: TRBV15
j_gene: TRBJ1-5

CDR3aa: CASSTHPGRTGELFF
v_gene: TRBV27
j_gene: TRBJ2-2

CDR3aa: CSARRGDSPLHF
v_gene: TRBV20-1
j_gene: TRBJ1-6

CDR3aa: CASEPLAGGNEQFF
v_gene: TRBV5-1
j_gene: TRBJ2-1

CDR3aa: CSAQDRGTGYYEQYF
v_gene: TRBV20-1
j_gene: TRBJ2-7

CDR3aa: CASSLSGQQETQYF
v_gene: TRBV7-9
j_gene: TRBJ2-5

CDR3aa: CASSPDVTSGFVGEQFF
v_gene: TRBV5-6
j_gene: TRBJ2-1

CDR3aa: CASTRVDEQYF
v_gene: TRBV5-8
j_gene: TRBJ2-7

CDR3aa: CASSPGTGDTEAFF
v_gene: TRBV18
j_gene: TRBJ1-1

CDR3aa: CSARLTGQETQYF
v_gene: TRBV20-1
j_gene: TRBJ2-5